A selection of T cell receptor beta chains follows, all from one sample in a study of shared clonotypes between healthy human individuals. Method: immunoSEQ multiplex PCR; TCRdb's copy keeps in-frame clones and lacks some. The sample yields a few million clones, about 94% seen once. What was sequenced was naive CD4+ T cells sorted from blood. The receptors stem from a man aged 18 to 30 in good health. CDR3s include the opening cysteine and the closing phenylalanine or tryptophan. The D gene is left open where the match is weak. Clone size, where shown, is once, few, many, or a class for clones that have expanded.

-	TRBJ2-2	TRBV20-1	-	TGCAGTGCCGAGGGGGTCGGGGAGCTGTTTTTT	CSAEGVGELFF
-	TRBJ2-5	TRBV11-2	-	TGTGCCAGCAGCTTTGGTGGGACCCAGTACTTC	CASSFGGTQYF
-	TRBJ1-1	TRBV30	TRBD1	TGTGCCTGGAGTTTTCCGGGACAGGGAAGTCTGAACACTGAAGCTTTCTTT	CAWSFPGQGSLNTEAFF
-	TRBJ1-2	TRBV6-5	-	TGTGCCAGCAGTTCCCAACCGCTCATAAAGGGTGGCTACACCTTC	CASSSQPLIKGGYTF
-	TRBJ2-3	TRBV6-1	TRBD2	TGTGCCAGCTCTCCTAGCGGGGTTAGCACAGATACGCAGTATTTT	CASSPSGVSTDTQYF
-	TRBJ1-2	TRBV9	-	TGTGCCAGCAGCCCAGAGATAGCTAACTATGGCTACACCTTC	CASSPEIANYGYTF
-	TRBJ2-2	TRBV5-4	TRBD2	TGTGCCAGCAGCTTGTCATCCAGCGGGGTAACCGGGGAGCTGTTTTTT	CASSLSSSGVTGELFF
-	TRBJ2-2	TRBV6-5	TRBD1	TGTGCCAGCAGTTACGCACAGGGGAGCACCGGGGAGCTGTTTTTT	CASSYAQGSTGELFF
-	TRBJ2-1	TRBV9	TRBD2	TGTGCCAGCAGCCCAGACGGGGTAGCGGGAGGCAATGAGCAGTTCTTC	CASSPDGVAGGNEQFF
-	TRBJ1-2	TRBV29-1	-	TGCAGCGTTGTCAGAGACACCCTCTACGATGGCTACACCTTC	CSVVRDTLYDGYTF
-	TRBJ2-7	TRBV5-1	TRBD2	TGCGCCAGCAGCTTGGCGCGGGGGGTCGACGAGCAGTACTTC	CASSLARGVDEQYF
-	TRBJ2-7	TRBV30	-	TGTGCCTCCTACCGAGGGGGAGAGCAGTACTTC	CASYRGGEQYF
-	TRBJ2-7	TRBV2	TRBD1	TGTGCCAGCAGTCCGGACAGGGGGCTCGCCTACGAGCAGTACTTC	CASSPDRGLAYEQYF
-	TRBJ2-5	TRBV15	-	TGTGCCACCAGCAGAGATAAGAGGCGGGTCGGCGAGACCCAGTACTTC	CATSRDKRRVGETQYF
-	TRBJ2-7	TRBV6-1	TRBD1	TGTGCCAGCAGGGACAGGGCAATGAGCTACGAGCAGTACTTC	CASRDRAMSYEQYF
-	TRBJ2-2	TRBV2	TRBD2	TGTGCCAGCAAAGAGTGGACTAGCGGGATGGGCGGGGAGCTGTTTTTT	CASKEWTSGMGGELFF
-	TRBJ2-7	TRBV7-2	TRBD2	TGTGCCAGCAGCTTAGTGGGACTAGACCTCGGGGAGCAGTACTTC	CASSLVGLDLGEQYF
-	TRBJ2-5	TRBV30	-	TGTGCCTGGTCCGACCAAGAGACCCAGTACTTC	CAWSDQETQYF
-	TRBJ1-1	TRBV29-1	-	TGCAGCGTCTCTCAATTAACGGGCACTGAAGCTTTCTTT	CSVSQLTGTEAFF
-	TRBJ1-2	TRBV9	-	TGTGCCAGCAGCACTCCGGGGGGGAACTATGGCTACACCTTC	CASSTPGGNYGYTF
-	TRBJ1-3	TRBV10-3	-	TGTGCCATCAGTGAGGACAGTAAGGCCATATATTTT	CAISEDSKAIYF
once	TRBJ2-2	TRBV6-5	TRBD1	TGTGCCAGCACGGAGGGACAGGGGACCGGGGAGCTGTTTTTT	CASTEGQGTGELFF
-	TRBJ1-2	TRBV29-1	-	TGCAGCGTTGCCTCCGGGACCGAAGGCTACACCTTC	CSVASGTEGYTF
-	TRBJ2-7	TRBV6-5	-	TGTGCCAGCAGTCCACAGGGAACCCCCCTCTACGAGCAGTACTTC	CASSPQGTPLYEQYF
-	TRBJ2-3	TRBV10-1	-	TGCGCCAGCAGTGAAGCGGGTGCAGATACGCAGTATTTT	CASSEAGADTQYF
-	TRBJ2-3	TRBV5-4	-	TGTGCCAGCAGCTTGGCCGAGCGGCCTAGCACAGATACGCAGTATTTT	CASSLAERPSTDTQYF
-	TRBJ1-4	TRBV28	-	TGTGCCAGCAGTTTAACGCGGGGGCCTAATGAAAAACTGTTTTTT	CASSLTRGPNEKLFF
-	TRBJ2-2	TRBV14	-	TGTGCCAGCAGCCAAGCTCGAGGGGCGAACACCGGGGAGCTGTTTTTT	CASSQARGANTGELFF